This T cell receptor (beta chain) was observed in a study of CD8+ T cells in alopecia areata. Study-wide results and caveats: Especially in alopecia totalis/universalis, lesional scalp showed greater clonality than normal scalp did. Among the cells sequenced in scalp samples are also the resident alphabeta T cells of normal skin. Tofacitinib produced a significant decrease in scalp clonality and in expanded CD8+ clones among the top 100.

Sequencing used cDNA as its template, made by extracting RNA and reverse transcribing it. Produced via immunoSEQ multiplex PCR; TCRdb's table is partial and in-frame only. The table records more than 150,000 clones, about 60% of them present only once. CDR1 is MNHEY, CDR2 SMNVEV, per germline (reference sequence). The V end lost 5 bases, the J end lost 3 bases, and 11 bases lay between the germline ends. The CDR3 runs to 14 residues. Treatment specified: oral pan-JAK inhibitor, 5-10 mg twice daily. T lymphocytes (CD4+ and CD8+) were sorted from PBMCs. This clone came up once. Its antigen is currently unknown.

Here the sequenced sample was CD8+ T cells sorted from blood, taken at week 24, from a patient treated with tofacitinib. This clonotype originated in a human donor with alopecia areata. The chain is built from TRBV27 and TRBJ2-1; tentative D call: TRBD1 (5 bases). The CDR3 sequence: CASSIRQHYNEQFF. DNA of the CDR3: TGTGCCAGCAGTATACGACAGCACTACAATGAGCAGTTCTTC.